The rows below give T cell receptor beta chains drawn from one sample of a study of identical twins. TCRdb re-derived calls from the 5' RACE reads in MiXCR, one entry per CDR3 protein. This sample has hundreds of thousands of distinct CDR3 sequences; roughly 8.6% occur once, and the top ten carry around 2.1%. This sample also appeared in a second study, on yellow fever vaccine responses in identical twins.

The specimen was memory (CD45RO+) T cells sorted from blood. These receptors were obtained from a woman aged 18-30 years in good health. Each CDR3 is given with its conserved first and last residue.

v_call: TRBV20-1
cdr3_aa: CSASLSRGYNEQFF

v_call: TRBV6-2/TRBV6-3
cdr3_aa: CASSLLAGQETQYF

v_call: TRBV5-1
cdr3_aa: CASSTGQKYNEQFF

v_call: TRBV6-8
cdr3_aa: CARTGDYPNEQFF

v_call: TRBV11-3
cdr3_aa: CASSLADLGNEQFF

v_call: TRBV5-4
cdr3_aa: CASSLAGPNTEAFF

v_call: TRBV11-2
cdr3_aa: CASSPFLRDLPYNEQFF

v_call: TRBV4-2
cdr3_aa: CASSQDVTIGNEQFF

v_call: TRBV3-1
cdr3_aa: CASSLWTGNGYTF

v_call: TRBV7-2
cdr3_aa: CASGWGWTNYGYTF

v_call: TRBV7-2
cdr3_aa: CASSLGSGQGMYEQYF

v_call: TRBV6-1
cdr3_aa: CASGSSRATYNEQFF

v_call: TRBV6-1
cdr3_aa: CASSESLWRNTEAFF

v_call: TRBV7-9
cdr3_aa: CARNTVQGETGELFF

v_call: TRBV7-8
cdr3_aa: CASSLVGGAGELFF

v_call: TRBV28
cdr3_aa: CASTQGIPDTQYF

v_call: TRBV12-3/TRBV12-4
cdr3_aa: CASGGGGELFF

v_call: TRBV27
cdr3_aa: CASSPDRTGTGELFF

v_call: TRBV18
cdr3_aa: CASSWTSGNNEQFF

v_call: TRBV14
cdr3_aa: CASSQGLSPVTYEQYF

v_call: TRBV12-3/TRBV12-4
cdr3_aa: CASASRNPTSYNEQFF

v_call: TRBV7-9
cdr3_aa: CASSSVLSPLHF

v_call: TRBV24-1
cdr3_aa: CATRQGRGTGELFF

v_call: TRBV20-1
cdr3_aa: CSASISLNTEAFF

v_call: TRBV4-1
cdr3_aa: CASSQAERFLSYNEQFF

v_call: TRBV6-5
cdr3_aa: CASSLQGAHQPQHF

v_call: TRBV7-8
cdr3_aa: CASSLPSGEPPQHF

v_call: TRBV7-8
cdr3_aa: CASSLLSQGNSPLHF

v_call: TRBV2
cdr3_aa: CASSEVPGDRTGELFF

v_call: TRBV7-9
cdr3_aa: CASSLAGTTDTQYF

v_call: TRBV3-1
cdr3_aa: CASSQGELVAKNIQYF

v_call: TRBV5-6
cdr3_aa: CASSFRTSGSTTYEQYF